The 29 T cell receptor beta chains presented below share a single source sample, sequenced in a study of blood T cell repertoires in COVID-19. Here immunoSEQ multiplex PCR was the method, and the copy in TCRdb shows in-frame clones only, minus some. The sample lists just over 80,000 clones; roughly 91% were seen once. Sequenced: PBMCs or T cells enriched from blood (not recorded which). These receptors were taken from a woman between 50 and 59 years old with acute COVID-19.

The gene calls are TRBV19 and TRBJ1-1; possibly TRBD1 for D (5 bases). Trimming stripped 3 bases from V and 5 bases from J, with 10 bases between. The CDR3 extends over 13 amino acids. CDR1 and CDR2 from the germline V gene are LNHDA and SQIVND (reference sequence). CDR3 protein: CASSMVGGTEAFF. CDR3 nucleotides: TGTGCCAGTAGTATGGTGGGGGGAACTGAAGCTTTCTTT.

This rearrangement joins TRBV2 to TRBJ1-2, with D perhaps matching TRBD1 (5 bases). Per the germline V gene, CDR1 is SNHLY and CDR2 is FYNNEI. The CDR3 extends over 11 amino acids. Trimming shortened V by 8 bases and J by 5 bases, and 9 bases separated the two germline ends. CDR3 amino acids: CASGAGYGYTF. The CDR3 coding sequence is TGTGCCAGCGGGGCGGGATATGGCTACACCTTC.

This clone came up once. This chain links TRBV6-1 with TRBJ1-6; D is ambiguous. CDR1 is MNHNS, CDR2 SASEGT, per germline. V lost 3 bases and J 6 bases, leaving 12 bases between the germline ends. CDR3 length equals 15 residues. The CDR3 nucleotides are TGTGCCAGCAGTGACGTCCAGGATGGTAATTCACCCCTCCACTTT. Translating it yields CASSDVQDGNSPLHF.

The rearrangement uses TRBV4-3 and TRBJ2-2; 8 bases align to TRBD1. CDR3 length: 18 residues. The germline CDR1 and CDR2 sequences are LGHNA and YSLEER. The junction had 14 bases not matched to a gene; V was cut back by 2 bases and J by 6 bases. CDR3 residues: CASSQRLPGGDQAGELFF. The DNA of the CDR3 is TGCGCCAGCAGCCAAAGATTGCCAGGGGGCGATCAGGCCGGGGAGCTGTTTTTT.

The V and J genes are TRBV19 and TRBJ2-1, with 9 bases that match TRBD2. Germline CDR1 and CDR2: LNHDA and SQIVND (reference sequence). V lost 5 bases to trimming and J lost 0 bases; unmatched junction nucleotides: 5. The CDR3 has 16 residues. In DNA form, the CDR3 reads TGTGCCAGTAGTTTAATACTAGCGGGCTCCTACAATGAGCAGTTCTTC. Translated, it gives CASSLILAGSYNEQFF. The full variable domain, with the rest looked up from reference TRBV19 and TRBJ2-1, is DGGITQSPKYLFRKEGQNVTLSCEQNLNHDAMYWYRQDPGQGLRLIYYSQIVNDFQKGDIAEGYSVSREKKESFPLTVTSAQKNPTAFYLCASSLILAGSYNEQFFGPGTRLTVL.

This chain connects TRBV18 to TRBJ2-1; tentative D call: TRBD2 (5 bases). The V gene's germline CDR1 is KGHSH and CDR2 LQKENI. The CDR3 spans 15 residues. V was cut by 2 bases and J by 4 bases, with 12 bases left in between. The CDR3 DNA reads as TGTGCCAGCTCACCATTTGAGGACTTGTACAATGAGCAGTTCTTC. Its translation is CASSPFEDLYNEQFF. Drawing the rest from reference TRBV18 and TRBJ2-1, the complete variable domain is NAGVMQNPRHLVRRRGQEARLRCSPMKGHSHVYWYRQLPEEGLKFMVYLQKENIIDESGMPKERFSAEFPKEGPSILRIQQVVRGDSAAYFCASSPFEDLYNEQFFGPGTRLTVL.

The chain is built from TRBV27 and TRBJ2-2; D unclear. This CDR3 region has 12 residues. Germline V CDR1 and CDR2: MNHEY, SMNVEV (reference sequence). V was pared by 7 bases and J by 3 bases, with 6 bases between. The CDR3 is CASNTHTGELFF. CDR3 nucleotides: TGTGCCAGCAACACCCACACCGGGGAGCTGTTTTTT.

The chain uses TRBV9 and TRBJ2-1; D remains unclear. Germline V gives CDR1 SGDLS, CDR2 YYNGEE. The CDR3 runs to 15 residues. Trimming removed 0 bases from V and 0 bases from J, with 7 bases in between. CDR3 in DNA: TGTGCCAGCAGCGTAGCACAGAGCTCCTACAATGAGCAGTTCTTC. Translating gives CASSVAQSSYNEQFF.

The rearrangement joins TRBV9 to TRBJ2-1; TRBD2 agrees at 7 bases. CDR3 size: 15 residues. The V gene's germline CDR1 is SGDLS and CDR2 YYNGEE. The J segment lost 3 bases and the V segment lost 4 bases, leaving 7 bases of the junction unmatched. CDR3 in amino acids: CASSSRLAGYNEQFF. The DNA of the CDR3 is TGTGCCAGCAGCTCGCGACTAGCAGGCTACAATGAGCAGTTCTTC.

The chain carries TRBV5-8 and TRBJ1-5, with D perhaps TRBD1 (6 bases). V was clipped by 6 bases and J by 5 bases, with 24 bases between them. Germline-derived CDR1 and CDR2 are SGHTS and YDEGEE. The CDR3 loop spans 17 amino acids. This chain's CDR3 is CASIALWGPQRDQPQHF. The CDR3 nucleotides are TGTGCCAGCATCGCCCTCTGGGGGCCGCAAAGGGATCAGCCCCAGCATTTT. The variable domain in full, with the rest retrieved from reference TRBV5-8 and TRBJ1-5, is EAGVTQSPTHLIKTRGQQATLRCSPISGHTSVYWYQQALGLGLQFLLWYDEGEERNRGNFPPRFSGRQFPNYSSELNVNALELEDSALYLCASIALWGPQRDQPQHFGDGTRLSIL.

Only one count was recorded for this clone. The V and J genes are TRBV7-9 and TRBJ2-2; 9 nucleotides match TRBD1. Germline V lookup: CDR1 SEHNR, CDR2 FQNEAQ (reference sequence). Losses at the gene ends were 5 bases for V and 7 bases for J; bases not matched to a gene: 5. There are 14 residues in the CDR3. CDR3 in amino acids: CASSGQGRVGELFF. The DNA of the CDR3 is TGTGCCAGCAGCGGACAGGGGAGAGTCGGGGAGCTGTTTTTT.

The rearrangement links TRBV19 to TRBJ1-4, with 9 bases fitting TRBD1. The ends lost 5 bases at V and 5 bases at J; junction bases unmatched: 9. The germline V gene has CDR1 LNHDA and CDR2 SQIVND (reference sequence). This CDR3 has 16 residues. The CDR3 DNA sequence: TGTGCCAGTAGTTCCAGGGACAGGGCGGCGAATGAAAAACTGTTTTTT. As protein: CASSSRDRAANEKLFF.

This rearrangement joins TRBV7-3 to TRBJ1-2; tentative D call: TRBD1 (5 bases). Trimming removed 0 bases from V and 10 bases from J, with 15 bases in between. The CDR3 runs 14 residues. Germline assignment: CDR1 SGHTA and CDR2 FQGTGA. CDR3 nucleotides: TGTGCCAGCAGCTTAACGGGGGGACGGTCTCCCTACACCTTC. Translating it yields CASSLTGGRSPYTF.

The rearrangement links TRBV27 to TRBJ1-5; TRBD1 matches at 7 bases. The junction had 11 bases not matched to a gene; V was cut back by 5 bases and J by 7 bases. The germline gives CDR1 MNHEY, CDR2 SMNVEV (reference sequence). The CDR3 extends over 15 amino acids. CDR3 nucleotide sequence: TGTGCCAGCAGTCCATCACAGGGGCTGGGACAGCCCCAGCATTTT. The encoded protein is CASSPSQGLGQPQHF.

Concerning this clone itself: Other DNA sequences in this specimen translate into the identical CDR3. The rearrangement links TRBV11-2 to TRBJ2-3; no clear D gene. The V and J ends lost 1 base and 0 bases respectively, with 2 bases between them. Germline V gene data show CDR1 as SGHAT and CDR2 as FQNNGV. This CDR3 has 13 amino acids. The CDR3 spells CASSLASTDTQYF. The DNA for the CDR3 is TGTGCCAGCAGCTTAGCGAGCACAGATACGCAGTATTTT.

This rearrangement joins TRBV5-8 to TRBJ1-2, with TRBD1 matching 7 bases. CDR1 and CDR2 from the germline V gene are SGHTS and YDEGEE. V was clipped by 4 bases and J by 3 bases; unmatched bases: 3. This CDR3 contains 13 residues. DNA for the CDR3: TGTGCCAGCAGCCGCGGACAGGACTATGGCTACACCTTC. It encodes CASSRGQDYGYTF.

V is TRBV14 and J is TRBJ2-7, with 14 bases matching TRBD2. CDR1 and CDR2 from the germline V gene are SGHDN and FVKESK. The CDR3 runs 18 residues. J lost 7 bases, V lost 2 bases, and 13 bases had no gene match. The chain's CDR3 is CASSQTGTSGSLFGEQYF. CDR3 nucleotides: TGTGCCAGCAGCCAAACCGGGACTAGCGGGAGTCTATTTGGGGAGCAGTACTTC. Full variable domain (rest looked up from reference TRBV14 and TRBJ2-7): EAGVTQFPSHSVIEKGQTVTLRCDPISGHDNLYWYRRVMGKEIKFLLHFVKESKQDESGMPNNRFLAERTGGTYSTLKVQPAELEDSGVYFCASSQTGTSGSLFGEQYFGPGTRLTVT.

In this sample, this clone turned up once. The chain is built from TRBV30 and TRBJ1-1; no definite D call. CDR3 length: 12 residues. V lost 4 bases, J lost 4 bases, and 10 bases lay in between. Germline lookup yields CDR1 GTSNPN and CDR2 SVGIG (reference sequence). DNA of the CDR3: TGTGCCTGGAAAAGGCCAGGCACTGAAGCTTTCTTT. This codes for CAWKRPGTEAFF.

The gene calls are TRBV30 and TRBJ2-3; TRBD2 agrees at 9 bases. From germline, CDR1 is GTSNPN and CDR2 SVGIG (reference sequence). Losses at the gene ends were 5 bases for V and 3 bases for J; bases not matched to a gene: 9. The CDR3 has 15 residues. The CDR3, as DNA: TGTGCCTGGGGAGGGACTAGCTCTCGAACAGATACGCAGTATTTT. It translates to CAWGGTSSRTDTQYF.

The chain employs TRBV2 and TRBJ2-7; TRBD2 matches 14 bases. CDR1 SNHLY and CDR2 FYNNEI come from the germline V gene. After removal of 6 bases from V and 8 bases from J, the junction contained 6 bases not matched to a gene. There are 14 residues in the CDR3. The CDR3 DNA follows: TGTGCCAGCAGAGCCGGACTAGCGGGAGGCAAGCAGTACTTC. Translation gives CASRAGLAGGKQYF.

This chain links TRBV9 with TRBJ2-1, with TRBD1 matching 8 bases. This CDR3 has 13 amino acids. The V segment lost 4 bases and the J segment 5 bases; nucleotides outside the gene matches: 2. CDR1 and CDR2 (germline): SGDLS, YYNGEE. CDR3 bases: TGTGCCAGCAGCTTACAGGGGGACAATGAGCAGTTCTTC. Its translation is CASSLQGDNEQFF.

The J gene is TRBJ1-1, the V gene TRBV19; no reliable D call. Between the trimmed V and J ends, which lost 4 bases and 1 base, there was a span of 7 bases. The CDR3 length is 13 residues. Germline CDR1 LNHDA, CDR2 SQIVND (reference sequence). The CDR3 region is CASSSTENTEAFF. CDR3 sequence (DNA): TGTGCCAGTAGTAGCACAGAGAACACTGAAGCTTTCTTT.

The CDR3 coding sequence is TGTGCCAGCTCACCATCTAAGGAGGAAAAACTGTTTTTT. This sequence encodes CASSPSKEEKLFF. V usage is TRBV18 and J usage is TRBJ1-4; D is ambiguous. CDR3 length equals 13 residues. The germline V gene has CDR1 KGHSH and CDR2 LQKENI. Deletions cut 2 bases from V and 8 bases from J, with 9 bases between.

The rearrangement links TRBV7-3 to TRBJ2-2; D gene ambiguous. V was trimmed by 3 bases and J by 0 bases, leaving 5 bases between them. Germline V gene lookup returns CDR1 SGHTA and CDR2 FQGTGA. The CDR3 consists of 14 residues. DNA of the CDR3: TGTGCCAGCAGCTTTTCTTCGAACACCGGGGAGCTGTTTTTT. This codes for CASSFSSNTGELFF.

The gene calls are TRBV11-3 and TRBJ1-1, with TRBD1 matching 8 bases. The V gene's germline CDR1 is SGHNT and CDR2 YENEEA. With V trimmed by 4 bases and J by 4 bases, 11 bases remained unmatched. CDR3 length equals 16 residues. CDR3 sequence reads: CASSSYGGQGGTEAFF. CDR3 bases: TGTGCCAGCAGCTCTTATGGCGGACAGGGTGGCACTGAAGCTTTCTTT.

Only one count was recorded for this clone. The V gene is TRBV9, the J gene TRBJ2-1; 7 bases fit TRBD1. This CDR3 is built from 13 residues. The trim removed 0 bases at V and 9 bases at J, leaving 3 bases unmatched. Germline V gives CDR1 SGDLS, CDR2 YYNGEE. CDR3 in amino acids: CASSVGQGLEQFF. CDR3 sequence (DNA): TGTGCCAGCAGCGTAGGACAGGGTCTTGAGCAGTTCTTC.

The chain links TRBV9 to TRBJ1-1, with 7 bases matching TRBD1. Germline CDR1 reads SGDLS; CDR2 reads YYNGEE. The CDR3 is 14 amino acids. The J segment lost 3 bases and the V segment lost 2 bases, leaving 4 bases of the junction unmatched. CDR3 sequence reads: CASSVTGTDTEAFF. The CDR3 region has the DNA TGTGCCAGCAGCGTGACAGGGACGGACACTGAAGCTTTCTTT.

The gene calls are TRBV5-1 and TRBJ1-1; no firm D call. CDR1 and CDR2 from the germline V gene are SGHRS and YFSETQ. The CDR3 covers 14 residues. Trimming took off 0 bases at V and 0 bases at J, with 6 bases between the two ends. CDR3: CASSLVELNTEAFF. The CDR3 bases are TGCGCCAGCAGCTTGGTTGAGTTGAACACTGAAGCTTTCTTT. The whole variable domain, filled in from reference TRBV5-1 and TRBJ1-1, reads KAGVTQTPRYLIKTRGQQVTLSCSPISGHRSVSWYQQTPGQGLQFLFEYFSETQRNKGNFPGRFSGRQFSNSRSEMNVSTLELGDSALYLCASSLVELNTEAFFGQGTRLTVV.

The rearrangement joins TRBV5-8 to TRBJ1-4; D may be TRBD1 (5 bases). The CDR3 totals 16 residues. V was clipped by 3 bases and J by 1 base, with 13 bases between them. Germline V gene sequence: CDR1 SGHTS, CDR2 YDEGEE. The CDR3, as DNA: TGTGCCAGCAGCTCCGGCGCAGGGTTAACTAATGAAAAACTGTTTTTT. It translates to CASSSGAGLTNEKLFF.